This entry features one T cell receptor (beta chain) sequence. V dropped 4 bases and J dropped 5 bases, with 14 bases sitting between them. CDR1 ENHRY and CDR2 SYGVKD come from the germline V gene. CDR3 length: 14 residues. The sample originates from a study of shared clonotypes between healthy human individuals. Clones were sequenced by immunoSEQ multiplex PCR, and TCRdb holds only the in-frame ones, with some missing. Altogether under 2.5 million clones are present, around 90% being singletons, with the ten largest covering about 0.41%. The rearrangement uses TRBV10-3 and TRBJ2-5; the D gene could be TRBD1 or TRBD2 (6 bases each). Sequences were obtained from naive CD4+ T cells from PBMCs. As for subset: CD45RA+ positively selected. This TCR was recovered from a man between 18 and 29 years old in good health. Some clones in this sample may be carry-over from other donors' samples. CDR3 coding DNA: TGTGCCATCAGTGCACACAGGGCGGGGGAGACCCAGTACTTC. Its translation is CAISAHRAGETQYF.